The rows below give T cell receptor beta chains drawn from one sample of a study of blood T cell repertoires in COVID-19. Repertoires were generated with immunoSEQ multiplex PCR, while TCRdb's copy carries only in-frame clones and drops some. Seen here are 60,000 to 70,000 clones, around 86% observed once, and the top ten hold about 3.2%. The sample comprised peripheral blood. These receptors were collected from an elderly man with acute or convalescent COVID-19. The CDR3 runs from the conserved cysteine through the conserved F or W. Each record gives: D gene, V gene, J gene, clone size, CDR3 DNA, CDR3 protein. A D gene is named only where the DNA matches it firmly. A clone size is listed for some rows: how often the clone was seen (once, few, many), or a class if it is expanded.

d_gene: NA; v_gene: TRBV30; j_gene: TRBJ1-1; abundance: NA; CDR3nt: TGTGCCTGGAGTGGGATTAGGGGGATCGGTGTTCGGAACACTGAAGCTTTCTTT; CDR3aa: CAWSGIRGIGVRNTEAFF
d_gene: TRBD1; v_gene: TRBV4-2; j_gene: TRBJ1-3; abundance: NA; CDR3nt: TGTGCCAGCAGCCAAGAGCTCCGACAGGGGGCAGCTGGAAACACCATATATTTT; CDR3aa: CASSQELRQGAAGNTIYF
d_gene: TRBD1; v_gene: TRBV19; j_gene: TRBJ2-5; abundance: NA; CDR3nt: TGTGCCAGTAGTTCCCGGGACAGGGTAGGGGAGACCCAGTACTTC; CDR3aa: CASSSRDRVGETQYF
d_gene: NA; v_gene: TRBV5-1; j_gene: TRBJ1-2; abundance: NA; CDR3nt: TGCGCCAGCAGCTTGGTAACCGGTGGCTACACCTTC; CDR3aa: CASSLVTGGYTF
d_gene: TRBD1; v_gene: TRBV10-1; j_gene: TRBJ1-2; abundance: NA; CDR3nt: TGCGCCAGCAGTCCCGACAGGGGTGTTGGCTACACCTTC; CDR3aa: CASSPDRGVGYTF
d_gene: NA; v_gene: TRBV5-1; j_gene: TRBJ1-1; abundance: NA; CDR3nt: TGCGCCAGCAGCTTAAACAGGAACACTGAAGCTTTCTTT; CDR3aa: CASSLNRNTEAFF
d_gene: NA; v_gene: TRBV3-1/TRBV3-2; j_gene: TRBJ2-7; abundance: NA; CDR3nt: TGTGCCAGCAGCCAAGTTACCTACGAGCAGTACTTC; CDR3aa: CASSQVTYEQYF
d_gene: NA; v_gene: TRBV6-5; j_gene: TRBJ1-1; abundance: NA; CDR3nt: TGTGCCAGCAGTTTACAGGCGAACACTGAAGCTTTCTTT; CDR3aa: CASSLQANTEAFF
d_gene: TRBD2; v_gene: TRBV6-6; j_gene: TRBJ2-5; abundance: NA; CDR3nt: TGTGCCAGCAGCCGGGGGGATACCCAACGAGAGACCCAGTACTTC; CDR3aa: CASSRGDTQRETQYF
d_gene: TRBD1; v_gene: TRBV30; j_gene: TRBJ1-5; abundance: NA; CDR3nt: TGTGCCTGGCAACAGGGGGCAAGACAGCCCCAGCATTTT; CDR3aa: CAWQQGARQPQHF
d_gene: TRBD1; v_gene: TRBV5-1; j_gene: TRBJ1-4; abundance: once; CDR3nt: TGCGCCAGCAGCCTTCAAGGGGGCACTAATGAAAAACTGTTTTTT; CDR3aa: CASSLQGGTNEKLFF
d_gene: NA; v_gene: TRBV28; j_gene: TRBJ1-2; abundance: NA; CDR3nt: TGTGCCAGCAGTTTATCGATACAGGCCAACTATGGCTACACCTTC; CDR3aa: CASSLSIQANYGYTF
d_gene: NA; v_gene: TRBV28; j_gene: TRBJ1-1; abundance: NA; CDR3nt: TGTGCCAGCAGGGGGACTGTGCTCGGCGCTTTCTTT; CDR3aa: CASRGTVLGAFF
d_gene: NA; v_gene: TRBV7-8; j_gene: TRBJ2-6; abundance: NA; CDR3nt: TGTGCCAGCAGCTTATTCGGGGCTGGGGCCAACGTCCTGACTTTC; CDR3aa: CASSLFGAGANVLTF